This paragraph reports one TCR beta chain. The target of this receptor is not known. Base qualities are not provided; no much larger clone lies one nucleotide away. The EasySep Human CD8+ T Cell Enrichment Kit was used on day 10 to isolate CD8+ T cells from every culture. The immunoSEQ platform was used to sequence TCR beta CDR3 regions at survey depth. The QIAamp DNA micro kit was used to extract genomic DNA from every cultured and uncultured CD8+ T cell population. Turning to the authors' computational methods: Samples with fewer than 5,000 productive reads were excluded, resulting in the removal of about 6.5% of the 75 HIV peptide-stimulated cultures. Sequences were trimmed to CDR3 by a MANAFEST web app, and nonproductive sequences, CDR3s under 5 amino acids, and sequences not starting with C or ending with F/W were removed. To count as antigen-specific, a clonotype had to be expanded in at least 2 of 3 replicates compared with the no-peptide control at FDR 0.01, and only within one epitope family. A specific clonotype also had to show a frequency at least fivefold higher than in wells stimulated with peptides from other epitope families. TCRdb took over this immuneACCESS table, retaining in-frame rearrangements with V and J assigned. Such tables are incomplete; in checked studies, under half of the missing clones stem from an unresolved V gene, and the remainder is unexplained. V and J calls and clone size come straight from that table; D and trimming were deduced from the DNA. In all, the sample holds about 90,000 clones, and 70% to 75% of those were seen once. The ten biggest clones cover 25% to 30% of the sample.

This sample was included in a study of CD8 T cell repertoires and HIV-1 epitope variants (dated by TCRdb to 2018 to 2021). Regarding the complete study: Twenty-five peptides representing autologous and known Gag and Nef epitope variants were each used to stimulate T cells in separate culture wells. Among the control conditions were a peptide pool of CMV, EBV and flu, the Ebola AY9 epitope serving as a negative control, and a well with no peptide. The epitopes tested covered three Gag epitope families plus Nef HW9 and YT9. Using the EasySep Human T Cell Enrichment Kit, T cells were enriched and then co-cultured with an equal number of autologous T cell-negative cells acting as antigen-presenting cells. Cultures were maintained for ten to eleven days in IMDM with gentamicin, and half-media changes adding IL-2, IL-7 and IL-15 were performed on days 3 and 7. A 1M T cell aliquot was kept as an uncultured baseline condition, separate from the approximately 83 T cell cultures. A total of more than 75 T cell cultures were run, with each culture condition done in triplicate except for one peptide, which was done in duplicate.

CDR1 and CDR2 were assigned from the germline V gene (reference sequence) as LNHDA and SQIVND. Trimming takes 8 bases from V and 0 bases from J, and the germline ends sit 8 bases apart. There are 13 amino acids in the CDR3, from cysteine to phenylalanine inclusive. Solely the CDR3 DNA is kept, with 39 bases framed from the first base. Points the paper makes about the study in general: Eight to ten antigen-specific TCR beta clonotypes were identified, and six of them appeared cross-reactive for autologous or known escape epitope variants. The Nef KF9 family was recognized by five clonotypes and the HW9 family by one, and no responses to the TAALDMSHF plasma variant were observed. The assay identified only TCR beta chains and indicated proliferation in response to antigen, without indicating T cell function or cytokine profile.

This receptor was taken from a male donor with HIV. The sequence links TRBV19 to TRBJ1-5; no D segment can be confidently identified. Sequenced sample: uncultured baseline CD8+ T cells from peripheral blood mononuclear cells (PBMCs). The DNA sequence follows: TGTGCCAGTGCGCCAGCTAGCAATCAGCCCCAGCATTTT. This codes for CASAPASNQPQHF.